This passage covers 23 T cell receptor beta chains from one sample sequenced in a study of technical replicates of blood from a few donors. Here immunoSEQ multiplex PCR was the method, and the copy in TCRdb shows in-frame clones only, minus some. Of tens of thousands of clones in the sample, about 91% are singletons; the top ten hold about 0.4%. What was sequenced was T cells isolated from PBMCs. Receptors originate from a human donor in good health.

The chain links TRBV9 to TRBJ1-3; 8 bases are a match to TRBD1. CDR3 length: 14 amino acids. CDR1 and CDR2 from the germline V gene are SGDLS and YYNGEE. V shed 4 bases, J shed 13 bases, and the junction held 13 bases outside the gene matches. CDR3 coding DNA: TGTGCCAGCAGCCCTCAGAGACAGGGGATAGGTATATATTTT. It encodes CASSPQRQGIGIYF.

V usage is TRBV19 and J usage is TRBJ1-5; perhaps TRBD1 as D (6 bases). Germline V gives CDR1 LNHDA, CDR2 SQIVND (reference sequence). V shed 6 bases and J shed 7 bases, with 19 bases lying between them. The CDR3 is 15 residues long. Here the CDR3 DNA reads TGTGCCAGTAGCTTGGACGCGGGGGCAGGACAGCCCCAGCATTTT. The encoded protein is CASSLDAGAGQPQHF. Full variable domain (remainder filled in from reference TRBV19 and TRBJ1-5): DGGITQSPKYLFRKEGQNVTLSCEQNLNHDAMYWYRQDPGQGLRLIYYSQIVNDFQKGDIAEGYSVSREKKESFPLTVTSAQKNPTAFYLCASSLDAGAGQPQHFGDGTRLSIL.

The count of this clone is one. This rearrangement joins TRBV6-6 to TRBJ1-2; 7 bases map to TRBD1. CDR3 length equals 14 residues. CDR1 and CDR2 from the germline V gene are MNHNY and SVGAGI (reference sequence). V was clipped by 8 bases and J by 4 bases; unmatched bases: 10. CDR3 sequence reads: CASHTGQGGYGYTF. CDR3 sequence (DNA): TGTGCCAGCCACACGGGCCAGGGGGGCTATGGCTACACCTTC.

This rearrangement joins TRBV6-5 to TRBJ2-5, with D possibly matching TRBD1 (5 bases). The CDR3 spans 12 residues. Between the trimmed V and J ends, which lost 6 bases and 4 bases, there was a span of 9 bases. Germline-derived CDR1 and CDR2 are MNHEY and SVGAGI. The CDR3 sequence is CASSRVPETQYF. CDR3 nucleotides: TGTGCCAGCAGCAGGGTGCCAGAGACCCAGTACTTC.

The chain employs TRBV5-4 and TRBJ2-7, with 10 bases aligning to TRBD2. Germline V gene sequence: CDR1 SGHNT, CDR2 YYREEE (reference sequence). The CDR3 totals 15 residues. Trimming removed 0 bases from V and 3 bases from J; junction bases left unmatched: 3. The CDR3 DNA follows: TGTGCCAGCAGCTTGGAACTAGCGGGACTCTACGAGCAGTACTTC. It is translated as CASSLELAGLYEQYF.

This chain uses TRBV29-1 with TRBJ1-2; possible D gene TRBD1, 6 bases. This CDR3 spans 13 amino acids. The germline V gene encodes CDR1 SQVTM and CDR2 ANQGSEA. With 6 bases removed from V and 3 bases from J, the gap between germline ends came to 14 bases. CDR3 in amino acids: CSVEGGRDYGYTF. DNA of the CDR3: TGCAGCGTCGAGGGGGGGAGAGACTATGGCTACACCTTC.

This clone was seen just once. The rearrangement joins TRBV9 to TRBJ2-7, with a weak D call TRBD1 (7 bases). Between the trimmed V and J ends, which lost 0 bases and 4 bases, there was a span of 11 bases. This CDR3 spans 14 amino acids. The germline V gene has CDR1 SGDLS and CDR2 YYNGEE. The CDR3 reads CASSVATGRYEQYF. The CDR3 DNA sequence: TGTGCCAGCAGCGTAGCGACAGGGAGGTACGAGCAGTACTTC. Filled out from reference TRBV9 and TRBJ2-7, the complete variable domain reads DSGVTQTPKHLITATGQRVTLRCSPRSGDLSVYWYQQSLDQGLQFLIQYYNGEERAKGNILERFSAQQFPDLHSELNLSSLELGDSALYFCASSVATGRYEQYFGPGTRLTVT.

This chain joins TRBV10-3 and TRBJ1-3, with D possibly TRBD1 on 6 matching bases. The germline V gene encodes CDR1 ENHRY and CDR2 SYGVKD. Trimming stripped 4 bases from V and 0 bases from J, with 13 bases between. The CDR3 totals 16 residues. CDR3: CAISGSGQFSGNTIYF. For the CDR3, the DNA is TGTGCCATCAGTGGATCGGGACAATTCTCTGGAAACACCATATATTTT.

The CDR3 sequence is CASSPGPEQYF. DNA of the CDR3: TGTGCCAGCAGCCCTGGGCCCGAGCAGTACTTC. The chain links TRBV7-2 to TRBJ2-7; D gene unclear. The CDR3 is 11 residues long. V was cut by 5 bases and J by 6 bases, with 8 bases left in between. Germline values: CDR1 SGHTA, CDR2 FQGNSA.

This clone was recorded once. The chain combines TRBV5-1 with TRBJ2-3, with 15 bases aligning to TRBD2. J was trimmed by 3 bases and V by 4 bases; bases with no gene match: 6. The CDR3 is 17 residues long. Germline-derived CDR1 and CDR2 are SGHRS and YFSETQ. CDR3 nucleotides: TGCGCCAGCAGCGCGGGACTAGCGGGGGGAAGGACAGATACGCAGTATTTT. Protein sequence: CASSAGLAGGRTDTQYF.

The chain combines TRBV30 with TRBJ2-6; 7 bases line up with TRBD1. The V gene's germline CDR1 is GTSNPN and CDR2 SVGIG (reference sequence). J lost 2 bases, V lost 3 bases, and 10 bases had no gene match. CDR3 length equals 17 residues. As DNA, the CDR3 is TGTGCCTGGAGGGAACAGGGGCCTCGGCCTGGGGCCAACGTCCTGACTTTC. Encoded protein: CAWREQGPRPGANVLTF.

The chain has TRBV27 and TRBJ2-5, with 7 bases matching TRBD2. Per the germline V gene, CDR1 is MNHEY and CDR2 is SMNVEV (reference sequence). With 8 bases clipped from V and 5 bases from J, the junction kept 11 bases outside the gene matches. This CDR3 contains 14 residues. The CDR3 region has the DNA TGTGCCAGCTCCCTGGGCCGGGAGGTTGAGACCCAGTACTTC. Protein product: CASSLGREVETQYF.

The rearrangement uses TRBV11-3 and TRBJ2-7; 8 bases align to TRBD2. V lost 5 bases and J lost 7; bases outside the gene matches: 4. Germline V gene lookup returns CDR1 SGHNT and CDR2 YENEEA. The CDR3 is 12 amino acids. The CDR3 is CASSKRGGEQYF. In DNA form, the CDR3 reads TGTGCCAGCAGCAAACGGGGGGGGGAGCAGTACTTC.

The chain links TRBV7-2 to TRBJ2-7; 10 nucleotides align to TRBD1. The V gene end was trimmed by 1 base and the J gene end by 6 bases; junction bases not matched to a gene: 6. Germline lookup yields CDR1 SGHTA and CDR2 FQGNSA. The CDR3 has 15 residues. CDR3 in amino acids: CASSLGGTGVSEQYF. The CDR3 bases are TGTGCCAGCAGCTTAGGTGGGACAGGGGTCTCCGAGCAGTACTTC.

This rearrangement joins TRBV7-2 to TRBJ1-2, with 9 bases matching TRBD1. The V segment lost 2 bases and the J segment 8 bases; nucleotides outside the gene matches: 12. The CDR3 sequence is 16 residues long. Germline-derived CDR1 and CDR2 are SGHTA and FQGNSA. CDR3 protein: CASSLRPRDREWGYTF. CDR3 DNA: TGTGCCAGCAGCTTAAGACCCCGGGACAGGGAATGGGGCTACACCTTC.

The chain joins TRBV19 to TRBJ2-1, with 11 bases aligning to TRBD2. The CDR3 spans 14 residues. Trimming at V came to 6 bases and at J to 12 bases, leaving 10 bases not matched to a gene. Germline V gene lookup returns CDR1 LNHDA and CDR2 SQIVND (reference sequence). The CDR3 region is CASSLAGGPVGQFF. DNA for the CDR3: TGTGCCAGTAGCCTAGCGGGAGGCCCGGTGGGGCAGTTCTTC.

This chain connects TRBV19 to TRBJ1-4; D gene uncertain. CDR3 length: 14 residues. Germline V lookup: CDR1 LNHDA, CDR2 SQIVND (reference sequence). Trimming left V 5 bases short and J 2 bases short, with 9 bases between. CDR3: CASSRPETNEKLFF. The CDR3 DNA sequence: TGTGCCAGTAGTCGCCCCGAGACTAATGAAAAACTGTTTTTT. Together with reference TRBV19 and TRBJ1-4, the CDR3 gives the full variable domain: DGGITQSPKYLFRKEGQNVTLSCEQNLNHDAMYWYRQDPGQGLRLIYYSQIVNDFQKGDIAEGYSVSREKKESFPLTVTSAQKNPTAFYLCASSRPETNEKLFFGSGTQLSVL.

This chain connects TRBV10-3 to TRBJ2-3, with D tentatively TRBD2 (7 bases). The germline V and J ends were trimmed by 10 bases and 2 bases, with 16 bases remaining between them. CDR1 is ENHRY and CDR2 is SYGVKD in the germline V gene. The CDR3 has 14 residues. The CDR3 loop is CATRGLQTTDTQYF. The CDR3 DNA is TGTGCCACCAGGGGACTACAAACCACAGATACGCAGTATTTT.

This rearrangement joins TRBV6-5 to TRBJ2-1; 8 nucleotides match TRBD1. Germline CDR1 and CDR2: MNHEY and SVGAGI. The CDR3 has 15 residues. The trim removed 0 bases at V and 7 bases at J, leaving 5 bases unmatched. The CDR3 is CASSYSRGRGNEQFF. The CDR3 DNA is TGTGCCAGCAGTTACTCCAGGGGGCGAGGGAATGAGCAGTTCTTC.

V and J are TRBV19 and TRBJ2-7; the D gene is possibly TRBD2 (6 bases). Trimming shortened V by 7 bases and J by 0 bases, and 10 bases separated the two germline ends. The CDR3 is made up of 13 amino acids. Germline V gives CDR1 LNHDA, CDR2 SQIVND (reference sequence). CDR3 sequence: CASTRGGSYEQYF. The CDR3 DNA sequence: TGTGCCAGTACGCGGGGAGGCTCCTACGAGCAGTACTTC.

The V and J genes are TRBV19 and TRBJ2-7; TRBD1 agrees at 9 bases. Germline assignment: CDR1 LNHDA and CDR2 SQIVND (reference sequence). The V gene end was trimmed by 5 bases and the J gene end by 4 bases; junction bases not matched to a gene: 6. The CDR3 covers 14 residues. This chain's CDR3 is CASSFQGQGYEQYF. In DNA, the CDR3 is TGTGCCAGTAGTTTTCAAGGACAGGGGTACGAGCAGTACTTC.

The V gene is TRBV2, the J gene TRBJ2-2; 13 positions match TRBD2. Per the germline V gene, CDR1 is SNHLY and CDR2 is FYNNEI. The CDR3 is 15 residues long. J was trimmed by 5 bases and V by 6 bases; bases with no gene match: 3. The CDR3 sequence: CASRWTSGRTGELFF. In DNA, the CDR3 is TGTGCCAGCAGATGGACTAGCGGGAGAACCGGGGAGCTGTTTTTT. The complete variable domain, with remaining parts taken from reference TRBV2 and TRBJ2-2, reads EPEVTQTPSHQVTQMGQEVILRCVPISNHLYFYWYRQILGQKVEFLVSFYNNEISEKSEIFDDQFSVERPDGSNFTLKIRSTKLEDSAMYFCASRWTSGRTGELFFGEGSRLTVL.

The J gene is TRBJ1-5, the V gene TRBV2, with D hard to call. CDR3 length equals 13 residues. The germline V and J ends were trimmed by 8 bases and 6 bases, with 14 bases remaining between them. Germline CDR1 is SNHLY and CDR2 is FYNNEI. The CDR3 here is CASAPGGGQPQHF. The DNA for the CDR3 is TGTGCCAGCGCCCCTGGAGGAGGTCAGCCCCAGCATTTT.